This TCR beta chain is drawn from a study of blood T cell repertoires in COVID-19. On the study more broadly: Acute-phase and convalescent COVID-19 samples originated in the United States, Italy and Spain. Nucleic acid was either cDNA or gDNA, and it came from T cells, B-cell-depleted T cells, or PBMCs.

In the original processing: Cell counts per sample came from amplifying reference gene primers. The data were produced by immunoSEQ multiplex PCR, yet TCRdb's version contains in-frame clones alone and is incomplete. V, J and clone size are those of that table, while D and trimming were read from the DNA. The data contain just under 65,000 clones, around 76% of them seen just once; the ten biggest clones take up roughly 5.4%. In germline, CDR1 is MNHEY, CDR2 SVGAGI. V shed 7 bases, J shed 7 bases, and the junction held 3 bases outside the gene matches. The CDR3 is 11 amino acids. The V and J genes are TRBV6-5 and TRBJ1-2; 7 bases line up with TRBD1. The clonotype was recovered from a human donor in a cohort sampled during active COVID-19. The sequenced sample consisted of peripheral blood. CDR3 residues: CASNRGVGYTF. The CDR3 coding sequence is TGTGCCAGCAACAGGGGAGTTGGCTACACCTTC.